This T cell receptor beta chain was obtained from a study of beta chain features in type 1 diabetes. Background on the study: The study examined around 98,000,000 sorted cells across all samples. General study results and limits: Shortening that was moderate but significant affected the TCRB CDR3s of Type 1 diabetes patients in all four CD4+ subsets.

Naive, central memory, regulatory and stem cell-like memory cells within the CD4+ compartment were sorted using CD45RO/CCR7/CD25/CD127/CD95/CD27. This clone was counted only a few times. Its antigen is not identified. The sequenced template was cDNA made from the entire isolated RNA. Using immunoSEQ multiplex PCR, the repertoire was profiled, and TCRdb retains in-frame clones only, with some absent. The profile covers 200,000 to 300,000 clones, with over 20% appearing a single time and more than 0.025% taken by the ten largest. Sequencing input: naive CD4+ T cells from blood. This clonotype originated in a woman aged 35 to 49 with type 1 diabetes.

The CDR3 loop reads CASSPLESVLYEQYF. In DNA form, the CDR3 reads TGTGCCAGCAGCCCCTTGGAGTCGGTCCTTTACGAGCAGTACTTC. This chain links TRBV9 with TRBJ2-7; D is undetermined. Germline CDR1 and CDR2: SGDLS and YYNGEE. With 4 bases removed from V and 4 bases from J, the gap between germline ends came to 18 bases. The length of the CDR3 is 15 residues.